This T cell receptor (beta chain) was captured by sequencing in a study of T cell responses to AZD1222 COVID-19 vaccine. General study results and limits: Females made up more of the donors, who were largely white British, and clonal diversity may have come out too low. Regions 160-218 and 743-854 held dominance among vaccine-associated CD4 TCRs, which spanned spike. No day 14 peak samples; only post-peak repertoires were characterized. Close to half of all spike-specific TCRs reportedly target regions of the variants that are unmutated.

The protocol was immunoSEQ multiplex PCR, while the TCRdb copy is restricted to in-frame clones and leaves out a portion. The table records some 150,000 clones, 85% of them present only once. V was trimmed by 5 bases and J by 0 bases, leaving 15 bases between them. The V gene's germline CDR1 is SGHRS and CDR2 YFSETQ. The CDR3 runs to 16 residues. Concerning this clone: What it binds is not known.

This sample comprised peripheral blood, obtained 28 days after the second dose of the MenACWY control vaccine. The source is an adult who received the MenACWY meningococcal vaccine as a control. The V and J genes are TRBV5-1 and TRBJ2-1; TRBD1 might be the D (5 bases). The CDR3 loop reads CASRRFRASSYNEQFF. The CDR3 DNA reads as TGCGCCAGCAGACGTTTCAGGGCCAGCTCCTACAATGAGCAGTTCTTC.